These 23 T cell receptor beta chains were all obtained from the same sample, sequenced in a study of T cells in Graves' hyperthyroidism and ophthalmopathy (dated by TCRdb to the late 2010s). The library relied on multiplex PCR. Sequencing relied on an Illumina HiSeq 2000. The TCR beta CDR3 regions were amplified from the RNA transcripts. A first-round RT-PCR of the TCR CDR3 used the HTBI primer set with the Qiagen OneStep RT-PCR kit. TCRdb reanalyzed the raw reads on its own, using fastp at Q25 for trimming and MiXCR for clone calling, and kept in-frame beta chains. Entries are consolidated by CDR3 protein sequence, retaining the most common genes and DNA. The table for this sample lists a few hundred thousand distinct CDR3 sequences; about 20% of them were counted only once. Of the sample, 50% to 75% falls within the top ten clones. Specimen: blood. The receptors stem from a man younger than 40 with Graves' ophthalmopathy.

V is TRBV10-3 and J is TRBJ2-1, with 8 bases lining up with TRBD2. Germline V gene data show CDR1 as ENHRY and CDR2 as SYGVKD. The length of the CDR3 is 16 residues. The V segment lost 6 bases and the J segment 1 base; nucleotides outside the gene matches: 8. In DNA, the CDR3 is TGTGCCATCAGGGTGACTAGCGCATCTTCCTACAATGAGCAGTTCTTC. Translated, it gives CAIRVTSASSYNEQFF.

The chain links TRBV18 to TRBJ2-1; 12 bases map to TRBD2. Germline assignment: CDR1 KGHSH and CDR2 LQKENI. The CDR3 has 18 amino acids. The V segment lost 4 bases and the J segment 1 base; nucleotides outside the gene matches: 8. CDR3 nucleotide sequence: TGTGCCAGCTCACTCCGGACTAGCGGGAATGGGTCCTACAATGAGCAGTTCTTC. Translated, it gives CASSLRTSGNGSYNEQFF.

To note about this clonotype: A far larger clone differs by one base, so this is likely a read error. This chain connects TRBV3-1 to TRBJ2-3; D uncertain. The V gene's germline CDR1 is LGHDT and CDR2 YNNKEL (reference sequence). This CDR3 is built from 13 residues. The CDR3 sequence is CVSSLGSTDTQYF. CDR3 sequence (DNA): TGTGTCAGCAGCCTAGGGAGCACAGATACGCAGTATTTT.

The chain has TRBV18 and TRBJ1-3, with TRBD1 matching over 9 bases. V lost 5 bases to trimming and J lost 1 base; unmatched junction nucleotides: 6. The CDR3 totals 16 residues. CDR1 and CDR2 (germline): KGHSH, LQKENI. The CDR3 DNA is TGTGCCAGCTCAAGTGCCGGGACAGGGTCTGGAAACACCATATATTTT. Its translation is CASSSAGTGSGNTIYF.

The chain combines TRBV28 with TRBJ2-2; 12 bases agree with TRBD1. The junction had 5 bases not matched to a gene; V was cut back by 4 bases and J by 5 bases. The CDR3 is 16 residues long. Germline-derived CDR1 and CDR2 are MDHEN and SYDVKM. CDR3 loop: CASSSPGQGATGELFF. In DNA, the CDR3 is TGTGCCAGCAGTTCACCGGGACAGGGGGCGACCGGGGAGCTGTTTTTT.

This clonotype was observed at least ten times. The J gene is TRBJ1-5, the V gene TRBV7-8; 12 bases map to TRBD1. Germline V gene sequence: CDR1 SGHVS, CDR2 FQNEAQ. Germline trimming cut 5 bases from V and 6 bases from J; bases unmatched to any gene: 5. This CDR3 is 15 amino acids long. DNA of the CDR3: TGTGCCAGCAGCCCCGGGACAGGGGGCGGTCAGCCCCAGCATTTT. Residues: CASSPGTGGGQPQHF.

This chain links TRBV6-1 with TRBJ1-5; no clear D gene. Germline CDR1 is MNHNS and CDR2 is SASEGT. CDR3 length equals 18 residues. Deletions cut 3 bases from V and 1 base from J, with 19 bases between. This chain's CDR3 is CASSDWLLRQRSNQPQHF. DNA of the CDR3: TGTGCCAGCAGTGACTGGTTGTTGAGGCAGCGAAGCAATCAGCCCCAGCATTTT.

Note on this clonotype: Just one base apart from a much larger clone, this may be a read error. V is TRBV7-3 and J is TRBJ2-7; TRBD1 matches 8 bases. The CDR3 loop spans 14 amino acids. Unmatched junction bases numbered 10, after V lost 5 bases and J lost 7 bases. Germline V CDR1 and CDR2: SGHTA, FQGTGA. CDR3 protein: CASSTGQGLDEQYF. CDR3 nucleotide sequence: TGTGCCAGCAGCACAGGACAGGGTTTGGATGAGCAGTACTTC.

V usage is TRBV10-3 and J usage is TRBJ2-5; D ambiguous. Per the germline V gene, CDR1 is ENHRY and CDR2 is SYGVKD. CDR3 length: 14 amino acids. Between the trimmed V and J ends, which lost 3 bases and 4 bases, there was a span of 12 bases. In DNA, the CDR3 is TGTGCCATCAGTGAACCTCTAGACGTAGAGACCCAGTACTTC. Amino acids: CAISEPLDVETQYF.

As for this clonotype: Possible read error: a much larger clone is one base away. The chain joins TRBV5-1 to TRBJ1-1, with TRBD1 identical over 7 bases. Germline CDR1 is SGHRS and CDR2 is YFSETQ. Unmatched junction bases numbered 5, after V lost 2 bases and J lost 1 base. CDR3 length: 15 amino acids. CDR3 sequence: CASSLGPGGNTEAFF. CDR3 DNA sequence: TGCGCCAGCAGCTTAGGGCCAGGGGGGAACACTGAAGCTTTCTTT.

This clonotype occurred many times. The rearrangement links TRBV12-3 or TRBV12-4 to TRBJ2-1, with a weak D call TRBD2 (6 bases). The V gene lost 3 bases and the J gene lost 1 base, with 13 bases spanning the gap. This CDR3 is 16 amino acids long. CDR3 in amino acids: CASSLARETSYNEQFF. As DNA, the CDR3 is TGTGCCAGCAGTTTGGCTCGGGAGACTTCCTACAATGAGCAGTTCTTC.

The chain recombines TRBV6-1 with TRBJ2-5, with TRBD2 as a possible D gene (5 bases). Germline V gene lookup returns CDR1 MNHNS and CDR2 SASEGT. Trimming pared 6 bases from V and 2 bases from J, leaving 10 bases between. CDR3 length: 13 residues. The CDR3 here is CASSTRLQETQYF. Written as DNA, the CDR3 is TGTGCCAGCAGCACCCGACTACAAGAGACCCAGTACTTC.

The chain combines TRBV5-1 with TRBJ2-3; D unclear. Germline V lookup: CDR1 SGHRS, CDR2 YFSETQ. V was clipped by 4 bases and J by 6 bases, with 12 bases between them. This CDR3 has 13 amino acids. The CDR3 region is CASSLLTLDTQYF. The CDR3 nucleotides are TGCGCCAGCAGCCTTTTAACTTTGGATACGCAGTATTTT.

The chain employs TRBV28 and TRBJ2-7; the D is unclear. Trimming took off 3 bases at V and 2 bases at J, with 14 bases between the two ends. CDR1 MDHEN and CDR2 SYDVKM come from the germline V gene. CDR3 length: 15 residues. CDR3 region: CASSLGWPKTYEQYF. Here the CDR3 DNA reads TGTGCCAGCAGTTTGGGCTGGCCAAAAACCTACGAGCAGTACTTC.

The table lists this clonotype with many counts. The CDR3 is CASSQDGTTSGETQYF. The CDR3 nucleotides are TGCGCCAGCAGCCAGGATGGGACAACCTCCGGCGAGACCCAGTACTTC. The V call is TRBV5-1, the J call TRBJ2-5; TRBD1 is a possible D gene (6 bases). V dropped 4 bases and J dropped 5 bases, with 21 bases sitting between them. The CDR3 is 16 residues long. Germline loops: CDR1 SGHRS, CDR2 YFSETQ.

Only a few counts were recorded for this clonotype. This chain joins TRBV4-2 and TRBJ1-5; D ambiguous. V gave up 0 bases and J gave up 1 base, with 4 bases separating them. The CDR3 spans 14 residues. CDR1 and CDR2 (germline): LGHNA, YNFKEQ. CDR3 DNA sequence: TGTGCCAGCAGCCAAGATATAAGCAATCAGCCCCAGCATTTT. Translation: CASSQDISNQPQHF.

The chain is built from TRBV9 and TRBJ2-5; no firm D call. This CDR3 spans 13 amino acids. Germline V gives CDR1 SGDLS, CDR2 YYNGEE. The V end was cut by 2 bases, the J end by 3 bases, with 8 bases between. The DNA of the CDR3 is TGTGCCAGCAGCGTTGTCCCCGAAGAGACCCAGTACTTC. Translated: CASSVVPEETQYF.

This clonotype occurred many times. This chain links TRBV20-1 with TRBJ2-1; a possible D gene is TRBD1 (5 bases). The germline gives CDR1 DFQATT, CDR2 SNEGSKA (reference sequence). This CDR3 contains 15 residues. V lost 0 bases and J 5 bases, leaving 14 bases between the germline ends. The CDR3 sequence is CSARDSARQNNEQFF. For the CDR3, the DNA is TGCAGTGCTAGAGATTCCGCTAGACAGAACAATGAGCAGTTCTTC.

There are a few counts of this clonotype. The chain combines TRBV28 with TRBJ2-1, with TRBD2 matching 7 bases. Germline loops: CDR1 MDHEN, CDR2 SYDVKM. This CDR3 is 13 amino acids long. V lost 6 bases, J lost 8 bases, and 7 bases stayed unmatched. In DNA form, the CDR3 reads TGTGCCAGCAGCGGGACTAATTTCGATGAGCAGTTCTTC. This translates into CASSGTNFDEQFF. Filled out from reference TRBV28 and TRBJ2-1, the complete variable domain reads DVKVTQSSRYLVKRTGEKVFLECVQDMDHENMFWYRQDPGLGLRLIYFSYDVKMKEKGDIPEGYSVSREKKERFSLILESASTNQTSMYLCASSGTNFDEQFFGPGTRLTVL.

In its sample, this clonotype was seen many times. This chain links TRBV12-3 or TRBV12-4 with TRBJ2-7; TRBD2 aligns across 16 bases. J lost 3 bases, V lost 5 bases, and 16 bases had no gene match. CDR3 length: 20 amino acids. As DNA, the CDR3 is TGTGCCAGCAGTCCTTTTTCCCCGGGACTAGCGGGAGGGGTAAACTACGAGCAGTACTTC. Translated, it gives CASSPFSPGLAGGVNYEQYF.

This clonotype was detected once. V and J are TRBV12-3 or TRBV12-4 and TRBJ2-1, with D possibly being TRBD2 (7 bases). V lost 6 bases to trimming and J lost 6 bases, with 18 bases between them. The CDR3 consists of 15 residues. CDR3 in amino acids: CASSVGGGVANEQFF. The CDR3 DNA reads as TGTGCCAGCAGCGTCGGCGGGGGCGTCGCCAATGAGCAGTTCTTC.

The CDR3 DNA reads TGCAGCGTTGAATTCGTGCCACGGGGTACGCAGTATTTT. It encodes CSVEFVPRGTQYF. This chain uses TRBV29-1 with TRBJ2-3; the D gene is possibly TRBD2 (5 bases). Germline V CDR1 and CDR2: SQVTM, ANQGSEA. Trimming left V 2 bases short and J 8 bases short, with 14 bases between. CDR3 size: 13 residues.

Notes on this clonotype: This may stem from a read error, because a much larger clone lies one nucleotide away. This chain links TRBV2 with TRBJ2-3; either TRBD1 or TRBD2 may fit D (6 bases each). CDR3 length: 15 amino acids. The germline gives CDR1 SNHLY, CDR2 FYNNEI. CDR3 region: CASSVREIRTDTRYF. As DNA, the CDR3 is TGTGCCAGCAGTGTTCGGGAGATACGGACAGATACGCGGTATTTT.